The 7 T cell receptor beta chains below all came from one sample that was sequenced in a study of PD-1 blockade in classical Hodgkin lymphoma. Using immunoSEQ multiplex PCR, the repertoire was profiled, and TCRdb retains in-frame clones only, with some absent. The data hold roughly 100,000 clones, with roughly 87% observed a single time. Noted time point: cycle 4 day 1 (C4D1), after 6 weeks of nivolumab. Each of the patients experienced relapse following autologous stem cell transplantation, and their brentuximab vedotin exposure differed. Here the sequenced sample was peripheral blood mononuclear cells (PBMCs), taken before the fourth cycle of nivolumab. The receptors shown here come from a human donor with classical Hodgkin lymphoma.

This sequence joins TRBV6-5 and TRBJ2-7, with 7 bases fitting TRBD2. The CDR3 covers 15 residues. The V segment lost 8 bases and the J segment 3 bases; nucleotides outside the gene matches: 13. Per the germline V gene, CDR1 is MNHEY and CDR2 is SVGAGI. CDR3 in DNA: TGTGCCAGCTGGGACGCGGGAGTGACCCTCTACGAGCAGTACTTC. It yields the protein CASWDAGVTLYEQYF.

The chain is built from TRBV27 and TRBJ2-7, with D maybe TRBD1 (6 bases). The ends were cut back, 6 bases at V and 7 bases at J, with 16 bases in the middle. This CDR3 has 13 residues. Germline V lookup: CDR1 MNHEY, CDR2 SMNVEV (reference sequence). CDR3 coding DNA: TGTGCCAGCAGATTTAGGGGGTTTGGAGAGCAGTACTTC. This translates into CASRFRGFGEQYF.

There are a few counts of this clone. V gene TRBV18 combines with J gene TRBJ1-1; D is unclear. The CDR3 spans 14 residues. V was clipped by 1 base and J by 0 bases, with 6 bases between them. Germline V gene lookup returns CDR1 KGHSH and CDR2 LQKENI. CDR3 nucleotides: TGTGCCAGCTCACCACACAGCATGAACACTGAAGCTTTCTTT. This sequence encodes CASSPHSMNTEAFF.

CDR3 amino acids: CASTGGSGSGETQYF. CDR3 in DNA: TGCGCCAGCACCGGGGGTAGCGGGAGCGGTGAGACCCAGTACTTC. The genes are TRBV5-1 and TRBJ2-5; 9 nucleotides align to TRBD2. V was pared by 6 bases and J by 5 bases, with 11 bases of the junction left unmatched. From germline, CDR1 is SGHRS and CDR2 YFSETQ. CDR3 length: 15 residues.

This chain connects TRBV19 to TRBJ2-1, with 8 bases fitting TRBD2. This CDR3 contains 16 residues. Trimming at V came to 1 base and at J to 7 bases, leaving 9 bases not matched to a gene. Germline CDR1 and CDR2: LNHDA and SQIVND (reference sequence). CDR3 sequence: CASSIASGSSGNEQFF. Written as DNA, the CDR3 is TGTGCCAGTAGTATAGCGAGCGGGAGCTCGGGTAATGAGCAGTTCTTC.

The chain has TRBV28 and TRBJ2-1; 13 bases map to TRBD2. The V gene's germline CDR1 is MDHEN and CDR2 SYDVKM. After removal of 4 bases from V and 2 bases from J, the junction contained 5 bases not matched to a gene. The CDR3 consists of 17 residues. CDR3 sequence: CASSSLLAGGPYNEQFF. DNA for the CDR3: TGTGCCAGCAGTTCCTTACTAGCGGGAGGGCCCTACAATGAGCAGTTCTTC.

The rearrangement joins TRBV13 to TRBJ2-3; possible D gene TRBD2, 6 bases. Germline V gives CDR1 PRHDT, CDR2 FYEKMQ (reference sequence). Trimming took off 4 bases at V and 0 bases at J, with 17 bases between the two ends. This CDR3 has 17 amino acids. The CDR3 region has the DNA TGTGCCAGCAGCTCCAGTCGGTTGGGGACTAGCACAGATACGCAGTATTTT. This codes for CASSSSRLGTSTDTQYF.